This T cell receptor (beta chain) was documented in a study of T cells after yellow fever vaccination. Study-wide results and limits: Reappearance after the booster was seen for most primary-vaccination clones, at about 95% CD4 and about 90% CD8.

CDR1 and CDR2 (germline): GTSNPN, SVGIG (reference sequence). The V end lost 3 bases, the J end lost 8 bases, and 10 bases lay between the germline ends. This CDR3 region has 12 residues. A process of 5'RACE template switching, which added a universal primer site and UMIs, was used to make TCR cDNA. TCRdb reanalysed the 5' RACE reads using MiXCR and keeps one entry per CDR3 protein. Of fewer than 650,000 distinct CDR3 sequences listed, just over 20% were seen once; the top ten hold around 17%. As concerns this clonotype: Its antigen is not identified.

The TCR sequence derives from a man aged 18-30 years who received the YFV17D yellow fever vaccine. V gene TRBV30 combines with J gene TRBJ1-4; D is ambiguous. Sequenced material: PBMCs, taken around 3 weeks after the first yellow fever vaccination. The CDR3 bases are TGTGCCTGGAGCATAATCCAAGAAAAACTGTTTTTT. Translation: CAWSIIQEKLFF.